The clone carrying this T cell receptor beta chain showed up just a few times. These data belong to a study of blood T cell repertoires in COVID-19. Study details: The samples span acute and convalescent COVID-19 from the United States, Italy and Spain.

This CDR3 has 13 amino acids. Between the trimmed V and J ends, which lost 6 bases and 1 base, there was a span of 9 bases. Germline CDR1 SNHLY, CDR2 FYNNEI. Produced via immunoSEQ multiplex PCR; TCRdb's table is partial and in-frame only. This sample has some 120,000 clones, with around four fifths found just once. The rearrangement uses TRBV2 and TRBJ2-5; possible D gene TRBD2, 6 bases. The sample taken for sequencing was peripheral blood. This TCR came from a human donor in a cohort sampled during active COVID-19. CDR3 amino acids: CASRGDFQETQYF. CDR3 nucleotide sequence: TGTGCCAGCAGGGGGGACTTCCAAGAGACCCAGTACTTC.